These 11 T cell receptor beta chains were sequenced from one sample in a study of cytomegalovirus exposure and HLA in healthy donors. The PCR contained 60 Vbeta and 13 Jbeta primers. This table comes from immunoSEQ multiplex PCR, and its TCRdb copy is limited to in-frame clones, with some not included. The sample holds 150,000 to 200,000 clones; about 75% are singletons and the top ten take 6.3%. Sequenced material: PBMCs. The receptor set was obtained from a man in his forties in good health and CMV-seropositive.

For the CDR3, the DNA is TGTGCCAGCAGCTCAGGCTTGTCTGGGGCCAACGTCCTGACTTTC. This gives the protein CASSSGLSGANVLTF. V usage is TRBV7-9 and J usage is TRBJ2-6; D remains ambiguous. The V gene lost 4 bases and the J gene lost 1 base, with 8 bases spanning the gap. The CDR3 contains 15 residues. Germline CDR1 reads SEHNR; CDR2 reads FQNEAQ (reference sequence). Combining the CDR3 with reference TRBV7-9 and TRBJ2-6 gives the whole variable domain DTGVSQNPRHKITKRGQNVTFRCDPISEHNRLYWYRQTLGQGPEFLTYFQNEAQLEKSRLLSDRFSAERPKGSFSTLEIQRTEQGDSAMYLCASSSGLSGANVLTFGAGSRLTVL.

CDR3 coding DNA: TGTGCCAGCCAGAACACCGGGGAGCTGTTTTTT. This translates into CASQNTGELFF. The chain carries TRBV18 and TRBJ2-2; no clear D gene. Germline CDR1 is KGHSH and CDR2 is LQKENI. The CDR3 consists of 11 residues. The V gene lost 8 bases and the J gene lost 1 base, with 2 bases spanning the gap.

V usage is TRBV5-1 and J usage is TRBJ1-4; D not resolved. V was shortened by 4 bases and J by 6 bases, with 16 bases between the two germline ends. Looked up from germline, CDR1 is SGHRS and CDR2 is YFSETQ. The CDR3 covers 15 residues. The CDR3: CASSLRGGNDEKLFF. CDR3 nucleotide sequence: TGCGCCAGCAGCCTGCGAGGAGGGAATGATGAAAAACTGTTTTTT.

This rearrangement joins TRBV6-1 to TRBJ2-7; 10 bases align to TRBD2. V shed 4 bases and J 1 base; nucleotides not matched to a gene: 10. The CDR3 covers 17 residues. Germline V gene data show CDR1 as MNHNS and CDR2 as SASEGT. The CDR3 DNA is TGTGCCAGCAGTGTGGTCCTGGGAGCGGGAGGGTCCTACGAGCAGTACTTC. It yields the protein CASSVVLGAGGSYEQYF.

Here the CDR3 reads CSVQPGQWDTEAFF. CDR3 sequence (DNA): TGCAGCGTCCAGCCGGGACAGTGGGACACTGAAGCTTTCTTT. The chain joins TRBV29-1 to TRBJ1-1; the match to TRBD1 covers 7 bases. V gave up 6 bases and J gave up 3 bases; unmatched junction bases: 10. Germline values: CDR1 SQVTM, CDR2 ANQGSEA. This CDR3 comprises 14 residues. Full variable domain (outside the CDR3, taken from reference TRBV29-1 and TRBJ1-1): SAVISQKPSRDICQRGTSLTIQCQVDSQVTMMFWYRQQPGQSLTLIATANQGSEATYESGFVIDKFPISRPNLTFSTLTVSNMSPEDSSIYLCSVQPGQWDTEAFFGQGTRLTVV.

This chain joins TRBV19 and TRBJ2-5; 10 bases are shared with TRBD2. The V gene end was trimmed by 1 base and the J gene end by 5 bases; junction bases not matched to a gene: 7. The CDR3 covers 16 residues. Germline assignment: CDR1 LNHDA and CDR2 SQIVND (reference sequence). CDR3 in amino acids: CASSIGASGSGETQYF. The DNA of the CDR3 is TGTGCCAGTAGTATAGGTGCTAGCGGGAGTGGGGAGACCCAGTACTTC.

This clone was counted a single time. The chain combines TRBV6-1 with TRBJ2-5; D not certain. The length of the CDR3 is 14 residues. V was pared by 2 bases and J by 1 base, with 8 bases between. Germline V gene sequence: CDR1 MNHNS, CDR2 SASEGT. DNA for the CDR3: TGTGCCAGCAGTGAACAGTTCAGCCAAGAGACCCAGTACTTC. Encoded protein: CASSEQFSQETQYF.

CDR3 DNA: TGTGCCAGCAGCTCGACTAGCCTATCCTACAATGAGCAGTTCTTC. Protein product: CASSSTSLSYNEQFF. V usage is TRBV7-9 and J usage is TRBJ2-1, with TRBD2 matching over 7 bases. Germline V gene sequence: CDR1 SEHNR, CDR2 FQNEAQ (reference sequence). The V segment lost 4 bases and the J segment 1 base; nucleotides outside the gene matches: 4. The CDR3 runs to 15 residues.

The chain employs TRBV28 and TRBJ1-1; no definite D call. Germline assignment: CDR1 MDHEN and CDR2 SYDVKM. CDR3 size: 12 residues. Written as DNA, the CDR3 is TGTGGGTCCGGAGTTGTGAACACTGAAGCTTTCTTT. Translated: CGSGVVNTEAFF.

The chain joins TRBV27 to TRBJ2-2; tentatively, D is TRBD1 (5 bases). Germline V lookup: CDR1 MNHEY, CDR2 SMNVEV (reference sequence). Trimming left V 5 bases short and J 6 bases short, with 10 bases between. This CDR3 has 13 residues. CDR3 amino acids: CASSNRWSGELFF. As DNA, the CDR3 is TGTGCCAGCAGTAACAGGTGGTCCGGGGAGCTGTTTTTT.

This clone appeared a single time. This CDR3 is CSVEGTYPNYGYTF. The CDR3 DNA is TGCAGCGTTGAAGGCACCTACCCGAACTATGGCTACACCTTC. The gene calls are TRBV29-1 and TRBJ1-2; no clear D. Between the trimmed V and J ends, which lost 1 base and 2 bases, there was a span of 11 bases. Per germline, CDR1 SQVTM and CDR2 ANQGSEA. This CDR3 spans 14 amino acids.